The 26 T cell receptor beta chains listed next were all sequenced from one sample in a study of T cells after yellow fever vaccination. One entry per CDR3 protein results from TCRdb running MiXCR on the 5' RACE reads. In the table there are approximately 550,000 distinct CDR3 sequences, roughly 19% of which are singletons. The starting material was PBMCs, obtained 15 days after the yellow fever booster vaccination. These receptors were obtained from a man younger than 40 who received the YFV17D yellow fever vaccine.

The chain recombines TRBV20-1 with TRBJ2-3; D possibly corresponds to TRBD2 (6 bases). The CDR3 has 16 amino acids. V lost 0 bases to trimming and J lost 2 bases, with 15 bases between them. The germline V gene has CDR1 DFQATT and CDR2 SNEGSKA (reference sequence). CDR3 sequence: CSARDRRRGDTDTQYF. The CDR3 bases are TGCAGTGCTAGAGATCGGAGGCGCGGGGACACAGATACGCAGTATTTT.

J is TRBJ2-1 and V is TRBV5-4; maybe TRBD2 (6 bases). In germline, CDR1 is SGHNT, CDR2 YYREEE (reference sequence). The CDR3 covers 16 residues. Trimming pared 4 bases from V and 8 bases from J, leaving 22 bases between. CDR3 region: CASSRKVAGPTDEQFF. CDR3 nucleotide sequence: TGTGCCAGCAGCAGAAAGGTGGCGGGGCCTACGGATGAGCAGTTCTTC.

The chain couples TRBV7-9 to TRBJ2-1, with no clear D. The germline V gene has CDR1 SEHNR and CDR2 FQNEAQ (reference sequence). This CDR3 region has 11 residues. Deletions cut 7 bases from V and 9 bases from J, with 10 bases between. CDR3: CASTDTGEQFF. Here the CDR3 DNA reads TGTGCCAGCACTGACACGGGTGAGCAGTTCTTC.

The rearrangement joins TRBV5-1 to TRBJ2-5; a weak D match, TRBD2 (6 bases). The CDR3 length is 14 residues. V lost 1 base, J lost 4 bases, and 11 bases lay in between. Germline-derived CDR1 and CDR2 are SGHRS and YFSETQ. The CDR3 spells CASSLLGGGETQYF. The DNA of the CDR3 is TGCGCCAGCAGCTTGCTGGGAGGCGGAGAGACCCAGTACTTC.

V gene TRBV6-2 or TRBV6-3 combines with J gene TRBJ1-5; 7 nucleotides match TRBD1. Looked up from germline, CDR1 is MNHEY and CDR2 is SVGEGT. V lost 2 bases to trimming and J lost 3 bases; unmatched junction nucleotides: 7. The CDR3 runs to 16 residues. CDR3 loop: CASSYGGQLYNQPQHF. In DNA, the CDR3 is TGTGCCAGCAGTTACGGGGGACAGCTTTACAATCAGCCCCAGCATTTT.

This rearrangement joins TRBV20-1 to TRBJ2-7, with 8 bases fitting TRBD1. Germline loops: CDR1 DFQATT, CDR2 SNEGSKA (reference sequence). The CDR3 has 13 amino acids. The J segment lost 5 bases and the V segment lost 3 bases, leaving 6 bases of the junction unmatched. The CDR3 sequence: CSASTGQGHEQYF. CDR3 nucleotide sequence: TGCAGTGCTAGTACCGGACAGGGCCACGAGCAGTACTTC.

Only a few counts were recorded for this clonotype. The rearrangement joins TRBV7-3 to TRBJ2-4, with D possibly being TRBD1 or TRBD2 (5 bases each). Trimming pared 5 bases from V and 9 bases from J, leaving 20 bases between. The CDR3 totals 15 residues. Germline lookup yields CDR1 SGHTA and CDR2 FQGTGA. Written as DNA, the CDR3 is TGTGCCAGCAGCGATACACCGGGACCTGGTGGCATTCAGTACTTC. Protein product: CASSDTPGPGGIQYF.

This clonotype was counted ten times or more. The chain links TRBV6-5 to TRBJ2-2, with a tentative D call TRBD1 (5 bases). The V end was cut by 8 bases, the J end by 1 base, with 5 bases between. The length of the CDR3 is 12 residues. From germline, CDR1 is MNHEY and CDR2 SVGAGI. The CDR3 sequence: CASQGNTGELFF. The CDR3 nucleotides read TGTGCCAGCCAGGGGAACACCGGGGAGCTGTTTTTT.

This clonotype was found a few times. The chain uses TRBV6-5 and TRBJ2-5; D is unclear. The V and J ends lost 4 bases and 4 bases respectively, with 16 bases between them. This CDR3 contains 15 residues. Germline V gene data show CDR1 as MNHEY and CDR2 as SVGAGI. The CDR3 loop is CASSSYPAFGETQYF. The CDR3 DNA is TGTGCCAGCAGTTCCTACCCGGCTTTCGGAGAGACCCAGTACTTC.

This clonotype was seen more than once but under ten times. J is TRBJ2-7 and V is TRBV20-1, with 7 bases identical to TRBD2. Germline loops: CDR1 DFQATT, CDR2 SNEGSKA (reference sequence). The junction had 8 bases not matched to a gene; V was cut back by 5 bases and J by 4 bases. This CDR3 is built from 13 residues. The CDR3: CSASPGLTYEQYF. CDR3 in DNA: TGCAGTGCTTCCCCGGGACTAACATACGAGCAGTACTTC.

The rearrangement uses TRBV29-1 and TRBJ1-4, with D unresolved. Deletions cut 5 bases from V and 4 bases from J, with 14 bases between. This CDR3 is 14 amino acids long. Germline V gives CDR1 SQVTM, CDR2 ANQGSEA. CDR3 protein: CSVRDGAFNEKLFF. The CDR3 nucleotides read TGCAGCGTTAGAGACGGTGCCTTTAATGAAAAACTGTTTTTT.

The gene calls are TRBV20-1 and TRBJ2-1, with 7 bases matching TRBD2. With V trimmed by 3 bases and J by 2 bases, 7 bases remained unmatched. This CDR3 is built from 15 residues. Germline CDR1 is DFQATT and CDR2 is SNEGSKA (reference sequence). CDR3 region: CSASQSGGAYNEQFF. The CDR3 DNA reads TGCAGTGCTAGTCAGTCGGGAGGTGCCTACAATGAGCAGTTCTTC.

The V gene is TRBV9, the J gene TRBJ1-6; D is undetermined. CDR1 and CDR2 from the germline V gene are SGDLS and YYNGEE. V was clipped by 0 bases and J by 5 bases, with 9 bases between them. The CDR3 is made up of 15 amino acids. The CDR3 region is CASSVDGRDNSPLHF. CDR3 DNA: TGTGCCAGCAGCGTAGACGGGCGGGATAATTCACCCCTCCACTTT.

The chain employs TRBV6-1 and TRBJ2-1, with D possibly matching TRBD2 (6 bases). With 5 bases removed from V and 7 bases from J, the gap between germline ends came to 18 bases. The germline CDR1 and CDR2 sequences are MNHNS and SASEGT. This CDR3 comprises 15 residues. The CDR3 region has the DNA TGTGCCAGCAGTCCCCGCGGGGATAGTAAAAATGAGCAGTTCTTC. It specifies CASSPRGDSKNEQFF.

This clonotype was counted between two and nine times. This rearrangement joins TRBV18 to TRBJ2-1, with 14 nucleotides matching TRBD2. V dropped 6 bases and J dropped 7; count of bases not matched to a gene: 8. In germline, CDR1 is KGHSH, CDR2 LQKENI. The CDR3 runs to 16 residues. The chain's CDR3 is CASSYFGTSGSNEQFF. DNA of the CDR3: TGTGCCAGCTCTTACTTCGGGACTAGCGGGAGTAATGAGCAGTTCTTC.

The chain carries TRBV4-3 and TRBJ2-3, with TRBD2 matching 12 bases. V was pared by 0 bases and J by 7 bases, with 5 bases of the junction left unmatched. CDR3 length equals 16 residues. Germline CDR1 reads LGHNA; CDR2 reads YSLEER. The DNA of the CDR3 is TGCGCCAGCAGCCAAGAGCCGGGACTAGCGGGTAATACGCAGTATTTT. This codes for CASSQEPGLAGNTQYF.

This rearrangement joins TRBV20-1 to TRBJ2-5, with D unresolved. The length of the CDR3 is 14 residues. V lost 5 bases and J lost 5, with 18 bases in between. Germline V CDR1 and CDR2: DFQATT, SNEGSKA (reference sequence). CDR3 DNA sequence: TGCAGTGCTCCCTTAGCACACCAACGGGAGACCCAGTACTTC. Its translation is CSAPLAHQRETQYF.

The V and J genes are TRBV20-1 and TRBJ2-1; D gene ambiguous. The CDR3 loop spans 13 amino acids. Germline V gene data show CDR1 as DFQATT and CDR2 as SNEGSKA (reference sequence). Trimming shortened V by 6 bases and J by 5 bases, and 14 bases separated the two germline ends. The chain's CDR3 is CSARHQSNNEQFF. The CDR3 region has the DNA TGCAGTGCAAGACACCAGTCAAACAATGAGCAGTTCTTC.

The chain carries TRBV5-4 and TRBJ2-3, with 10 bases lining up with TRBD2. The CDR3 totals 15 residues. V dropped 4 bases and J dropped 4; count of bases not matched to a gene: 6. Germline V gene sequence: CDR1 SGHNT, CDR2 YYREEE (reference sequence). The CDR3 DNA reads as TGTGCCAGCAGCCCCGGGACTAGCGAGGCAGATACGCAGTATTTT. Protein: CASSPGTSEADTQYF.

The gene calls are TRBV10-2 and TRBJ1-1; no reliable D call. The CDR3 spans 13 residues. Per the germline V gene, CDR1 is WSHSY and CDR2 is SAAADI. V gave up 4 bases and J gave up 4 bases, with 10 bases separating them. This CDR3 is CASSGDFRTEAFF. CDR3 DNA sequence: TGCGCCAGCAGTGGAGACTTCCGCACTGAAGCTTTCTTT.

This chain connects TRBV20-1 to TRBJ2-3; TRBD2 matches 11 bases. The CDR3 sequence is 17 residues long. The germline gives CDR1 DFQATT, CDR2 SNEGSKA (reference sequence). Germline trimming cut 0 bases from V and 0 bases from J; bases unmatched to any gene: 5. The CDR3 DNA is TGCAGTGCTAGAGATGTCCGGACTAGCGGGAGCACAGATACGCAGTATTTT. Translated: CSARDVRTSGSTDTQYF.

This clonotype was counted between two and nine times. The J gene is TRBJ2-7, the V gene TRBV6-1, with D perhaps TRBD2 (5 bases). Germline CDR1 and CDR2: MNHNS and SASEGT. V was pared by 0 bases and J by 2 bases, with 17 bases between. This CDR3 has 17 residues. CDR3 in amino acids: CASSEAGWESPTYEQYF. CDR3 in DNA: TGTGCCAGCAGTGAAGCTGGGTGGGAGAGCCCCACCTACGAGCAGTACTTC.

This clonotype was recorded once. A read error may be the cause here, since a much bigger clone is one base away. The chain recombines TRBV20-1 with TRBJ2-1, with D tentatively TRBD2 (5 bases). This CDR3 region has 14 residues. CDR1 DFQATT and CDR2 SNEGSKA come from the germline V gene (reference sequence). V lost 7 bases, J lost 5 bases, and 18 bases lay in between. The CDR3 DNA reads as TGCAGTGGAAGGTCGGGATTCCACAACAATGAGCAGTTCTTC. Encoded protein: CSGRSGFHNNEQFF.

The rearrangement links TRBV6-5 to TRBJ2-2; D could derive from TRBD1 or TRBD2 (5 bases each). This CDR3 region has 16 residues. V was clipped by 4 bases and J by 4 bases, with 16 bases between them. Germline CDR1 is MNHEY and CDR2 is SVGAGI. The CDR3 nucleotides read TGTGCCAGCAGTTGGGGGACCCTAGCTTTCACCGGGGAGCTGTTTTTT. The encoded protein is CASSWGTLAFTGELFF.

This clonotype was detected only a few times. J is TRBJ1-5 and V is TRBV7-3; D is possibly TRBD1 (5 bases). Germline CDR1 SGHTA, CDR2 FQGTGA. The CDR3 runs 13 residues. V was pared by 5 bases and J by 7 bases, with 12 bases between. CDR3 nucleotides: TGTGCCAGCAGCCCCAGCGCAGGGCAGCCCCAGCATTTT. It encodes CASSPSAGQPQHF.

CDR3 sequence (DNA): TGTGCCAGCAGCCCCGGGAGGGTTAGCAATCAGCCCCAGCATTTT. It specifies CASSPGRVSNQPQHF. The rearrangement uses TRBV7-2 and TRBJ1-5; D gene uncertain. This CDR3 contains 15 residues. V lost 5 bases to trimming and J lost 0 bases, with 11 bases between them. Germline assignment: CDR1 SGHTA and CDR2 FQGNSA.